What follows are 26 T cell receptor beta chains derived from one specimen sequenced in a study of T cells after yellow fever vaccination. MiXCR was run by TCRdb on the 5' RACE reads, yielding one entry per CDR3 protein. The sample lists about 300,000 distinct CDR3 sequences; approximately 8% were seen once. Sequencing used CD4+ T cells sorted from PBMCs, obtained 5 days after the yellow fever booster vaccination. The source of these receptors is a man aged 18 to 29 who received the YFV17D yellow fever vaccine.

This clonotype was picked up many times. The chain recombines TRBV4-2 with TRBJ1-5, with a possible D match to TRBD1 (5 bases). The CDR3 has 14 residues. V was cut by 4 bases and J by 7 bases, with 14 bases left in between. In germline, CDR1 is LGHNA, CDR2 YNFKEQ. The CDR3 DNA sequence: TGTGCCAGCAGCCGAGGGAATGGGGGACAGCCCCAGCATTTT. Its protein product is CASSRGNGGQPQHF.

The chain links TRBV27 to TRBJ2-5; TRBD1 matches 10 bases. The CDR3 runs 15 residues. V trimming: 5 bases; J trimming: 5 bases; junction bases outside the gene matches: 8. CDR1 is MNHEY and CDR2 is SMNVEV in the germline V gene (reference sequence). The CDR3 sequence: CASSRGTGEYETQYF. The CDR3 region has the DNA TGTGCCAGCAGTAGAGGGACAGGGGAGTATGAGACCCAGTACTTC.

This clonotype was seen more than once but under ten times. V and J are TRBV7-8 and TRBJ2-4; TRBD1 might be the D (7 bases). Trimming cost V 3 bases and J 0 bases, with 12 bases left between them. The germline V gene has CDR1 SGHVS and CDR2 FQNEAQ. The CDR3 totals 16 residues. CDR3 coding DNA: TGTGCCAGCAGCTTGACAGGGACTTTAGCCAAAAACATTCAGTACTTC. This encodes CASSLTGTLAKNIQYF.

CDR3 region: CASSFTGGVDYGYTF. DNA for the CDR3: TGTGCCAGCAGCTTTACAGGGGGCGTTGACTATGGCTACACCTTC. The rearrangement links TRBV7-2 to TRBJ1-2; TRBD1 agrees at 9 bases. The CDR3 has 15 residues. V lost 3 bases to trimming and J lost 3 bases; unmatched junction nucleotides: 5. Germline V CDR1 and CDR2: SGHTA, FQGNSA.

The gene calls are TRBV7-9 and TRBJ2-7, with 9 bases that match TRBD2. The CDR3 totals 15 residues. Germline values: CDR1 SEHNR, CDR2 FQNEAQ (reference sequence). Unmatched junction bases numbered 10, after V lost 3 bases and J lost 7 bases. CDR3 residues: CASSFSAGGTGEQYF. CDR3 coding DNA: TGTGCCAGCAGCTTTTCAGCGGGGGGAACGGGGGAGCAGTACTTC.

The CDR3 sequence is CSARKGAKNIQYF. As DNA, the CDR3 is TGCAGTGCTAGAAAGGGAGCCAAAAACATTCAGTACTTC. The V call is TRBV20-1, the J call TRBJ2-4, with D unresolved. Germline-derived CDR1 and CDR2 are DFQATT and SNEGSKA (reference sequence). Between the trimmed V and J ends, which lost 2 bases and 0 bases, there was a span of 5 bases. The CDR3 runs to 13 residues.

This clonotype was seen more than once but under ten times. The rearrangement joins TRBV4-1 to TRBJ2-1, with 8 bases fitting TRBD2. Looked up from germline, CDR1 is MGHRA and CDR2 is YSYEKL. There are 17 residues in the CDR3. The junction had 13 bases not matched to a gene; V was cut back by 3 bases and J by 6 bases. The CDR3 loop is CASSHRFRGGLVNEQFF. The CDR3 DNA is TGCGCCAGCAGCCATCGCTTTCGGGGGGGCCTCGTCAATGAGCAGTTCTTC.

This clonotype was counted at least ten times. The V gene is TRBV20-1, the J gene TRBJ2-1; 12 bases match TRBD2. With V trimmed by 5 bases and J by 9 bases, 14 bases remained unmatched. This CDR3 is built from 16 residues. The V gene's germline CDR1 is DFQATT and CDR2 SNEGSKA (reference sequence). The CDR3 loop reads CSAPLAGGRKHSEQFF. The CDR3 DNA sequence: TGCAGTGCTCCTCTAGCGGGGGGGCGGAAGCACAGTGAGCAGTTCTTC.

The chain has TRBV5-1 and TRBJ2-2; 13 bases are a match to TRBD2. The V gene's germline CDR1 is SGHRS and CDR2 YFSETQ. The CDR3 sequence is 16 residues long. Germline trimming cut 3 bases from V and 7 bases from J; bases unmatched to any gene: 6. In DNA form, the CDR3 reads TGCGCCAGCAGCTCCGGGACTAGCGGGGATGTCGGGGAGCTGTTTTTT. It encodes CASSSGTSGDVGELFF.

The CDR3 sequence is CASRLAGIYGYTF. DNA for the CDR3: TGTGCAAGTCGCTTAGCCGGGATCTATGGCTACACCTTC. The rearrangement joins TRBV12-2 to TRBJ1-2; no DNA check was done on the table's D call, TRBD1. TRBV12-2 is annotated as a pseudogene. The CDR3 spans 13 residues.

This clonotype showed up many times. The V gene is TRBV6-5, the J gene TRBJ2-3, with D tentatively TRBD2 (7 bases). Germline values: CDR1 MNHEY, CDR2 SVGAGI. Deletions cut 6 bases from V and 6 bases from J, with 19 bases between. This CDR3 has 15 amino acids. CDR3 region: CASRPRGGADDTQYF. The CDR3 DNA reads TGTGCCAGCAGGCCTAGGGGGGGGGCAGATGATACGCAGTATTTT.

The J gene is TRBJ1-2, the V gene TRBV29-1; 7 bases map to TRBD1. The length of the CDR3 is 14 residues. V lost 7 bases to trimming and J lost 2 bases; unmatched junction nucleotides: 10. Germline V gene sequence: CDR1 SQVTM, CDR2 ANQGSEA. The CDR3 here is CSGTGVGPNYGYTF. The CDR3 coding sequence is TGCAGCGGAACAGGGGTTGGGCCGAACTATGGCTACACCTTC.

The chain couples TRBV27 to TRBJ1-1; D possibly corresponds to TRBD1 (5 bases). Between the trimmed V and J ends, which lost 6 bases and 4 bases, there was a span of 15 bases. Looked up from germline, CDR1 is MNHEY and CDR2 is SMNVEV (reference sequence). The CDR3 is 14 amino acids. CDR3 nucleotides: TGTGCCAGCAGCCGGGACCTTGGGGGCACTGAAGCTTTCTTT. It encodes CASSRDLGGTEAFF.

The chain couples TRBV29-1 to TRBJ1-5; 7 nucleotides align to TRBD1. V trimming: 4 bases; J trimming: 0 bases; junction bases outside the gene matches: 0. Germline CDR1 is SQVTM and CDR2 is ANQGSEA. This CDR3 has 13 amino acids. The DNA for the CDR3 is TGCAGCGTTGGACAGGGTAGCAATCAGCCCCAGCATTTT. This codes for CSVGQGSNQPQHF. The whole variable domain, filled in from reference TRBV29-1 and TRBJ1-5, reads SAVISQKPSRDICQRGTSLTIQCQVDSQVTMMFWYRQQPGQSLTLIATANQGSEATYESGFVIDKFPISRPNLTFSTLTVSNMSPEDSSIYLCSVGQGSNQPQHFGDGTRLSIL.

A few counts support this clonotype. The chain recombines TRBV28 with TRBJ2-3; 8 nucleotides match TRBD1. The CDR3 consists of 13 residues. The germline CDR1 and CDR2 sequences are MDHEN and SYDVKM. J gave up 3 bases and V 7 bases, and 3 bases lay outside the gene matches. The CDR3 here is CASIGQGTDTQYF. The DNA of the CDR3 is TGTGCCAGCATCGGACAGGGAACAGATACGCAGTATTTT.

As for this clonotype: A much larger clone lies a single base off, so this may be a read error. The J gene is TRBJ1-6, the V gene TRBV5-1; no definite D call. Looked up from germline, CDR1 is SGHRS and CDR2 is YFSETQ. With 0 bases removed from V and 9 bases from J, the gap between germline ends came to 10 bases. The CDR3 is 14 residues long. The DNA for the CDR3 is TGCGCCAGCAGCTTGGTGTCTCGTTTTTCACCCCTCCACTTT. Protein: CASSLVSRFSPLHF.

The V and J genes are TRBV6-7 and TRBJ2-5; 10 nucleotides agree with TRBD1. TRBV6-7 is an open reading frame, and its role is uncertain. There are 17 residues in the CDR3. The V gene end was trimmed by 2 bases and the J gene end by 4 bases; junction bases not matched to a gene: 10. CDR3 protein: CASSYGDRDRGGETQYF. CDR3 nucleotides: TGTGCCAGCAGTTACGGGGACCGGGACAGGGGTGGAGAGACCCAGTACTTC.

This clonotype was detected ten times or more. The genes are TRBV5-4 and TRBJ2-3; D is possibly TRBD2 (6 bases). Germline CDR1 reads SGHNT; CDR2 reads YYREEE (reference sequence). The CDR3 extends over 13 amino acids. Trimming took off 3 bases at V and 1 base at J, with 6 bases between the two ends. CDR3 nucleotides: TGTGCCAGCAGCTCTAGCGGCACAGATACGCAGTATTTT. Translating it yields CASSSSGTDTQYF.

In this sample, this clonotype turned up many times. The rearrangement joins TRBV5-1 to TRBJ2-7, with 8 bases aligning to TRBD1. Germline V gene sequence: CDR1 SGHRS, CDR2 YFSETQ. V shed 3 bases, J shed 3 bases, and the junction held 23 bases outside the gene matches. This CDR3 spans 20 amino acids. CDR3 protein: CASSSAPPGGEKTGGYEQYV. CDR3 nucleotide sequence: TGCGCCAGCAGCTCGGCCCCCCCTGGTGGGGAAAAAACAGGGGGCTACGAGCAGTACGTC.

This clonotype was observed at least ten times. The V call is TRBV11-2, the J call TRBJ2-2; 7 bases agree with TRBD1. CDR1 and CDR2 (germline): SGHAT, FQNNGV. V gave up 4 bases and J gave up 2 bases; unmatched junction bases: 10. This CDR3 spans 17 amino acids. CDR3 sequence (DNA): TGTGCCAGCAGCTCAAAACCCGGGACAGTTAACACCGGGGAGCTGTTTTTT. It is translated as CASSSKPGTVNTGELFF.

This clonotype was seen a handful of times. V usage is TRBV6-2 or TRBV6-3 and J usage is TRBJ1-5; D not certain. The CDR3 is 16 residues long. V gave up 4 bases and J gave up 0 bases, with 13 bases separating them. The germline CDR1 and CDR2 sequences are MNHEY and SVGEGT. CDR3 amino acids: CASSWWAPHSNQPQHF. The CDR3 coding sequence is TGTGCCAGCAGTTGGTGGGCCCCTCATAGCAATCAGCCCCAGCATTTT.

The chain's CDR3 is CASRDGTANTEAFF. The CDR3 nucleotides are TGCGCCAGCAGGGATGGGACGGCGAACACTGAAGCTTTCTTT. The genes are TRBV5-1 and TRBJ1-1; D might be TRBD1 (5 bases). Germline V gene sequence: CDR1 SGHRS, CDR2 YFSETQ. The CDR3 has 14 amino acids. With 5 bases removed from V and 1 base from J, the gap between germline ends came to 12 bases.

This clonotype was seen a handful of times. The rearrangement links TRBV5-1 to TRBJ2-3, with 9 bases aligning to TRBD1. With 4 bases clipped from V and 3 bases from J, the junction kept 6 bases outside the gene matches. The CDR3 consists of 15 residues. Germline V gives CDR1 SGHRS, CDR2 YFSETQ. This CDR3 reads CASSPWGQGTDTQYF. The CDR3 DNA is TGCGCCAGCAGCCCGTGGGGACAGGGAACAGATACGCAGTATTTT. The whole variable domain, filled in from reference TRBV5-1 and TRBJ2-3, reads KAGVTQTPRYLIKTRGQQVTLSCSPISGHRSVSWYQQTPGQGLQFLFEYFSETQRNKGNFPGRFSGRQFSNSRSEMNVSTLELGDSALYLCASSPWGQGTDTQYFGPGTRLTVL.

CDR3 coding DNA: TGTGCCAGCAAACACGGGGGGGCAAGTTTAGATACGCAGTATTTT. Translating gives CASKHGGASLDTQYF. The chain combines TRBV5-4 with TRBJ2-3; 8 bases map to TRBD2. V was clipped by 6 bases and J by 5 bases; unmatched bases: 11. The CDR3 contains 15 residues. Germline CDR1 and CDR2: SGHNT and YYREEE (reference sequence).

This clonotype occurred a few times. CDR3 region: CSARGTPASDYGYTF. The CDR3 DNA reads TGCAGTGCTAGGGGGACACCCGCCTCGGACTATGGCTACACCTTC. The V and J genes are TRBV20-1 and TRBJ1-2; D is possibly TRBD1 (6 bases). V was cut by 3 bases and J by 3 bases, with 17 bases left in between. The CDR3 is made up of 15 amino acids. In germline, CDR1 is DFQATT, CDR2 SNEGSKA (reference sequence).

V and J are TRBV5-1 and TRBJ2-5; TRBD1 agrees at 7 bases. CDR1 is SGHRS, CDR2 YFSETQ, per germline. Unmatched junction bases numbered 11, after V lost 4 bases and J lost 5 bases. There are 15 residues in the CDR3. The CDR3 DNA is TGCGCCAGCAGCGATGGGACAGCTGGAACGGAGACCCAGTACTTC. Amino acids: CASSDGTAGTETQYF.